Described below is a single TCR beta chain sequence and its context. This entry is derived from a study of T cell changes during pregnancy in multiple sclerosis. Method: immunoSEQ multiplex PCR; TCRdb's copy keeps in-frame clones and lacks some. The sample lists fewer than 85,000 clones, 80% to 95% occurring once. The ends were cut back, 1 base at V and 1 base at J, with 16 bases in the middle. Germline CDR1 GTSNPN, CDR2 SVGIG (reference sequence). The CDR3 has 16 residues. The chain is built from TRBV30 and TRBJ1-1; D may be TRBD1 (6 bases). The material sequenced was peripheral blood, taken before pregnancy. This receptor was identified in a female donor with multiple sclerosis, enrolled in a pregnancy study. CDR3 protein: CAWSALDRISNTEAFF. In DNA form, the CDR3 reads TGTGCCTGGAGTGCCCTAGACAGGATCTCGAACACTGAAGCTTTCTTT.